This record concerns one TCR beta chain sequence. Its antigen is still unknown. This specimen comes from a study of blood T cells in healthy people across ages. Study background: Roughly one uniquely barcoded beta molecule per two T cells was captured.

The J segment lost 9 bases and the V segment lost 2 bases, leaving 13 bases of the junction unmatched. Germline V CDR1 and CDR2: LGHDT, YNNKEL (reference sequence). CDR3 length: 15 amino acids. Study results and caveats: The study found more naive CD4+ cells and higher diversity in long-lived than aged donors. Reliance upon unsorted PBMCs precluded definitive naive versus antigen-experienced comparison.

A sample-barcoded 5' primer and a J-beta primer mix were used in a second PCR of roughly 7 to 11 cycles. TCRdb redid the calling of the 5' RACE reads with MiXCR, one entry per CDR3 protein. This sample yields roughly 1.5 million distinct CDR3 sequences, of which 35% to 45% are seen a single time; 4% belongs to the top ten. This TCR was recovered from a woman under 30 in good health. The chain employs TRBV3-1 and TRBJ2-7, with 7 bases lining up with TRBD1. The source material was blood. CDR3 region: CASSQYGTGERWQYF. Here the CDR3 DNA reads TGTGCCAGCAGCCAATATGGAACAGGGGAAAGGTGGCAGTACTTC.